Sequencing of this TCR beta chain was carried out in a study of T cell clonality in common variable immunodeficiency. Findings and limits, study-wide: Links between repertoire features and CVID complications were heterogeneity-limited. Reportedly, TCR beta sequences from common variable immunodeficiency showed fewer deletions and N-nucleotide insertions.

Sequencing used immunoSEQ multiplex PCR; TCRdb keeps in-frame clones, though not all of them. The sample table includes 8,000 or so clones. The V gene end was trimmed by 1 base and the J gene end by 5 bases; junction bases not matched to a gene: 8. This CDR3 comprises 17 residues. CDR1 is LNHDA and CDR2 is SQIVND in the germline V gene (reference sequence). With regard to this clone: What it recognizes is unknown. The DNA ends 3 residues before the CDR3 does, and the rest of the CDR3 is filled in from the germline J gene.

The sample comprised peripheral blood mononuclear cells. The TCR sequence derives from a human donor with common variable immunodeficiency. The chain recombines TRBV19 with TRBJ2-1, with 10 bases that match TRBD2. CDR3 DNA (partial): TGTGCCAGTAGTATAGTGGCTAGCGGGAGTTCTAACAATGAG. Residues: CASSIVASGSSNNE. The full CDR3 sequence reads CASSIVASGSSNNEQFF.